Below are 22 T cell receptor beta chains sequenced from a single sample in a study of molecular identifiers for immune sequencing clone quantification. TCRdb reprocessed the PCR reads via MiXCR and lists one record per CDR3 protein. Of 460,000 or so distinct CDR3 sequences in the sample, around 23% were seen once. Sequencing used naive CD8+ T cells from blood, with Jurkat cell RNA spiked in. Sample subset: FACS-sorted CD8+CD4-CCR7+CD45RA+ naive T cells. These receptors were obtained from a human donor in good health. Some libraries in this study had Jurkat cell RNA spiked in.

On this clonotype itself: A much larger clone sits a single nucleotide away, making a read error possible. The gene calls are TRBV30 and TRBJ2-2; D might be TRBD2 (5 bases). Germline CDR1 reads GTSNPN; CDR2 reads SVGIG (reference sequence). This CDR3 spans 13 amino acids. The CDR3: CAWSDIRSGELVF. The CDR3 DNA is TGTGCCTGGAGTGACATCCGGTCCGGGGAGCTGGTTTTT.

This clonotype was counted at least ten times. Here the CDR3 DNA reads TGTGCCAGCAGCCCTGGGGGAGATACGCAGTATTTT. This translates into CASSPGGDTQYF. The chain carries TRBV11-2 and TRBJ2-3; D tentatively reads TRBD1 or TRBD2 (5 bases each). This CDR3 is built from 12 residues. V lost 5 bases, J lost 5 bases, and 8 bases lay in between. Germline V CDR1 and CDR2: SGHAT, FQNNGV.

This clonotype was seen many times. The chain is built from TRBV6-1 and TRBJ2-7; D gene uncertain. This CDR3 comprises 14 residues. Trimming took off 7 bases at V and 0 bases at J, with 13 bases between the two ends. The germline gives CDR1 MNHNS, CDR2 SASEGT. CDR3 in DNA: TGTGCCAGCACCCCGGCGAGTCACTCCTACGAGCAGTACTTC. Translated, it gives CASTPASHSYEQYF.

This clonotype was seen many times. This sequence joins TRBV20-1 and TRBJ2-5; tentative D call: TRBD2 (5 bases). Trimming stripped 8 bases from V and 3 bases from J, with 10 bases between. The CDR3 totals 11 residues. CDR1 DFQATT and CDR2 SNEGSKA come from the germline V gene (reference sequence). The CDR3, as DNA: TGCAGTACCGGAGGCGAAGAGACCCAGTACTTC. This encodes CSTGGEETQYF.

As for this clonotype: One base away lies a much larger clone, so this may be a sequencing read error. This rearrangement joins TRBV10-3 to TRBJ2-7, with D perhaps assigned TRBD1 or TRBD2 (5 bases each). Germline-derived CDR1 and CDR2 are ENHRY and SYGVKD. V lost 2 bases, J lost 6 bases, and 8 bases lay in between. CDR3 size: 12 residues. CDR3 loop: CAISETGPEQYF. As DNA, the CDR3 is TGTGCCATCAGTGAGACGGGACCCGAGCAGTACTTC.

This clonotype was recorded only once. This may be a read error: a much more frequent sequence differs by one nucleotide. The chain couples TRBV4-1 to TRBJ2-3, with D perhaps TRBD2 (6 bases). The V end was cut by 3 bases, the J end by 8 bases, with 18 bases between. CDR3 length equals 15 residues. Per the germline V gene, CDR1 is MGHRA and CDR2 is YSYEKL. CDR3 residues: CASSHTGEGEATQYF. The CDR3 DNA sequence: TGCGCCAGCAGCCACACGGGAGAGGGCGAAGCTACGCAGTATTTT.

The chain combines TRBV19 with TRBJ2-7; no clear D. The germline V and J ends were trimmed by 1 base and 1 base, with 2 bases remaining between them. CDR3 length: 12 residues. Germline V gene lookup returns CDR1 LNHDA and CDR2 SQIVND (reference sequence). CDR3 DNA: TGTGCCAGTAGTATAGGATCCTACGAGCAGTACTTC. Its protein is CASSIGSYEQYF. Supplemented by reference TRBV19 and TRBJ2-7, the full variable domain reads DGGITQSPKYLFRKEGQNVTLSCEQNLNHDAMYWYRQDPGQGLRLIYYSQIVNDFQKGDIAEGYSVSREKKESFPLTVTSAQKNPTAFYLCASSIGSYEQYFGPGTRLTVT.

This clonotype was detected a few times. The chain links TRBV5-1 to TRBJ2-7; D might be TRBD1 (7 bases). The CDR3 has 15 amino acids. Germline lookup yields CDR1 SGHRS and CDR2 YFSETQ. The germline V and J ends were trimmed by 4 bases and 5 bases, with 19 bases remaining between them. This CDR3 reads CASSSRQGLLDEQYF. The CDR3 bases are TGCGCCAGCAGCAGCCGACAGGGACTGCTGGACGAGCAGTACTTC.

On this clonotype: One end of the junction is discordant with germline, which a read error may explain. The gene calls are TRBV12-5 and TRBJ1-5; D uncertain. Germline lookup yields CDR1 LGHNT and CDR2 FRNRAP. This CDR3 region has 15 residues. The CDR3, as DNA: TGTGCTAGTGGTTTGTCAGTAGATAGCAATCAGCCCCAGGATTTT. It yields the protein CASGLSVDSNQPQDF.

Concerning this clonotype: Since the CDR3 does not end with the conserved phenylalanine or tryptophan, this likely comes from a read error. This CDR3 reads CASSQASGNTEAFI. CDR3 nucleotide sequence: TGTGCCAGCAGCCAAGCGTCAGGGAACACTGAAGCTTTCATT. The chain has TRBV14 and TRBJ1-1; D is unclear. The germline V and J ends were trimmed by 1 base and 1 base, with 7 bases remaining between them. Germline CDR1 is SGHDN and CDR2 is FVKESK. The CDR3 covers 14 residues.

The chain combines TRBV3-1 with TRBJ1-1; no reliable D call. This CDR3 has 14 amino acids. The germline V gene encodes CDR1 LGHDT and CDR2 YNNKEL (reference sequence). The ends were cut back, 4 bases at V and 6 bases at J, with 15 bases in the middle. The CDR3 region is CASSPMMVGAEAFF. The CDR3 DNA follows: TGTGCCAGCAGCCCCATGATGGTAGGCGCTGAAGCTTTCTTT.

This clonotype was seen many times. V is TRBV2 and J is TRBJ1-1; D not certain. V lost 1 base and J lost 6, with 12 bases in between. The germline gives CDR1 SNHLY, CDR2 FYNNEI. The CDR3 runs 14 residues. In DNA, the CDR3 is TGTGCCAGCAGTGAAGTGAGGACTCTTGCTGAAGCTTTCTTT. Its translation: CASSEVRTLAEAFF. The variable domain in full, with the rest retrieved from reference TRBV2 and TRBJ1-1, is EPEVTQTPSHQVTQMGQEVILRCVPISNHLYFYWYRQILGQKVEFLVSFYNNEISEKSEIFDDQFSVERPDGSNFTLKIRSTKLEDSAMYFCASSEVRTLAEAFFGQGTRLTVV.

This rearrangement joins TRBV12-3 or TRBV12-4 to TRBJ2-6; 7 positions match TRBD1. Germline trimming cut 0 bases from V and 2 bases from J; bases unmatched to any gene: 16. This CDR3 region has 21 residues. Written as DNA, the CDR3 is TGTGCCAGCAGTTTAGCGCCGTTGGGTAGGACAGGTAGCCCTGGGGCCAACGTCCTGACTTTC. It yields the protein CASSLAPLGRTGSPGANVLTF.

A word on this clonotype: Likely a read error: the CDR3 ends without its conserved phenylalanine or tryptophan. The chain has TRBV29-1 and TRBJ1-1; D is unresolved. CDR3 length: 13 amino acids. Germline CDR1 is SQVTM and CDR2 is ANQGSEA. CDR3 protein: CSGVDGLKSEAFS. CDR3 coding DNA: TGCAGTGGGGTGGACGGCCTCAAATCTGAAGCTTTCTCT.

Note on this clonotype: An end of the junction differs from the germline gene, which may be a read error. V usage is TRBV27 and J usage is TRBJ1-1; D possibly corresponds to TRBD1 (5 bases). CDR1 is MNHEY, CDR2 SMNVEV, per germline (reference sequence). The CDR3 spans 15 residues. The CDR3 bases are TGTGCCAGCAGTATATCCGGGACGCTCGACACTGAAGCTCTCTTT. Protein: CASSISGTLDTEALF.

This chain joins TRBV6-1 and TRBJ2-7; 10 nucleotides line up with TRBD1. The J segment lost 2 bases and the V segment lost 4 bases, leaving 5 bases of the junction unmatched. From germline, CDR1 is MNHNS and CDR2 SASEGT. This CDR3 spans 15 amino acids. The CDR3 coding sequence is TGTGCCAGCAGTGGTGGGACAGGGGTGCCCTACGAGCAGTACTTC. Translated: CASSGGTGVPYEQYF.

This clonotype turned up a few times. The rearrangement links TRBV28 to TRBJ2-3, with unresolved D. The V gene's germline CDR1 is MDHEN and CDR2 SYDVKM. This CDR3 has 17 amino acids. Trimming left V 2 bases short and J 6 bases short, with 21 bases between. The CDR3 spells CASSLIGPRAGSDTQYF. CDR3 nucleotide sequence: TGTGCCAGCAGTTTAATCGGACCCCGGGCTGGATCGGATACGCAGTATTTT.

On this clonotype: A much larger clone is a single base away; this may be a read error. The chain combines TRBV28 with TRBJ2-3; D is uncertain. Per the germline V gene, CDR1 is MDHEN and CDR2 is SYDVKM. The CDR3 spans 16 residues. Trimming pared 7 bases from V and 4 bases from J, leaving 21 bases between. The CDR3 region has the DNA TGTGCCAGCACCCCAAATGGTGGTAGCTTAGCAGATACGCAGTATTTT. It translates to CASTPNGGSLADTQYF.

The chain has TRBV19 and TRBJ1-2; 10 bases match TRBD1. Trimming took 4 bases from V and 4 from J; bases not matched to a gene: 3. The CDR3 is 14 residues long. The V gene's germline CDR1 is LNHDA and CDR2 SQIVND (reference sequence). The DNA of the CDR3 is TGTGCCAGTAGTAGACAGGGGGCGTTCTATGGCTACACCTTC. Protein product: CASSRQGAFYGYTF.

This clonotype was counted at least ten times. J is TRBJ2-7 and V is TRBV5-8; D is perhaps TRBD2 (6 bases). The germline V gene encodes CDR1 SGHTS and CDR2 YDEGEE. The CDR3 has 13 amino acids. The V and J ends lost 2 bases and 5 bases respectively, with 11 bases between them. The CDR3, as DNA: TGTGCCAGCAGCTTCGGGGGTTCCGACGAGCAGTACTTC. This translates into CASSFGGSDEQYF.

With regard to this clonotype: This could be a read error, since a much larger clone is one nucleotide away. This chain joins TRBV12-3 or TRBV12-4 and TRBJ2-3; 13 bases agree with TRBD2. This CDR3 comprises 17 residues. CDR3 in amino acids: CASSLTTSGRTTDAQYF. The CDR3, as DNA: TGTGCCAGCAGTTTAACGACTAGCGGGAGGACCACAGATGCGCAGTATTTT.

This clonotype was seen a handful of times. The DNA of the CDR3 is TGTGCCAGCAGCTTATTTGACCAGGATACTGAAGCTTTCTTT. It is translated as CASSLFDQDTEAFF. This sequence joins TRBV7-9 and TRBJ1-1, with D unresolved. Trimming pared 2 bases from V and 5 bases from J, leaving 12 bases between. The CDR3 is 14 residues long. Germline V CDR1 and CDR2: SEHNR, FQNEAQ (reference sequence).